This is a list of T cell receptor beta chains from one sample in a study of cytomegalovirus exposure and HLA in healthy donors. The table came from immunoSEQ multiplex PCR; TCRdb's copy has only in-frame clones and leaves some out. The data show some 150,000 clones, with more than 75% seen just once and 2% to 2.5% held by the top ten. Sequenced: PBMCs. The receptors here all came from a woman under 30 in good health and CMV-seronegative. Both conserved end residues are part of each CDR3. Each record gives: D gene, J gene, clone size, V gene, CDR3 protein, CDR3 DNA. D genes are given only for firm matches. Clone size is given for some rows only: seen once, a few or many times, or a class if the clone is expanded.

>NA|TRBJ2-1|NA|TRBV9
CASSDLNEQFF
TGTGCCAGCAGCGACCTAAATGAGCAGTTCTTC
>NA|TRBJ2-2|NA|TRBV7-9
CASSLTANTGELFF
TGTGCCAGCAGCTTAACAGCTAACACCGGGGAGCTGTTTTTT
>NA|TRBJ2-4|once|TRBV29-1
CSVVGIGNIQYF
TGCAGCGTTGTAGGCATCGGGAACATTCAGTACTTC
>TRBD1|TRBJ2-7|NA|TRBV11-3
CASSQGTAYEQYF
TGTGCCAGCAGCCAAGGGACAGCCTACGAGCAGTACTTC
>NA|TRBJ2-7|NA|TRBV19
CASSPRRKSAYEQYF
TGTGCCAGTAGTCCCCGACGGAAAAGCGCCTACGAGCAGTACTTC
>TRBD1|TRBJ1-1|NA|TRBV27
CASSFDRGTEAFF
TGTGCCAGCAGCTTCGACAGGGGCACTGAAGCTTTCTTT
>TRBD1|TRBJ2-7|NA|TRBV28
CASSSTGALVYEQYF
TGTGCCAGCAGTTCGACAGGGGCACTCGTCTACGAGCAGTACTTC
>NA|TRBJ1-4|NA|TRBV25-1
CASSESQTVRETKLFF
TGTGCCAGCAGTGAATCCCAAACCGTCAGGGAAACGAAACTGTTTTTT
>TRBD1|TRBJ2-2|NA|TRBV5-1
CASSLPTGVGTGELFF
TGCGCCAGCAGCTTGCCCACAGGGGTCGGCACCGGGGAGCTGTTTTTT
>TRBD1|TRBJ1-6|NA|TRBV28
CASSYPRDRYSPLHF
TGTGCCAGCAGTTACCCCAGGGACAGGTATTCACCCCTCCACTTT
>TRBD1|TRBJ2-6|NA|TRBV19
CASTSGTGASGANVLTF
TGTGCCAGTACCTCGGGGACAGGGGCCTCTGGGGCCAACGTCCTGACTTTC
>TRBD1|TRBJ1-5|NA|TRBV4-3
CASSQDAGTGNQPQHF
TGCGCCAGCAGCCAAGATGCCGGGACAGGGAATCAGCCCCAGCATTTT
>NA|TRBJ1-2|NA|TRBV6-5
CASSYRGGYTF
TGTGCCAGCAGTTATAGAGGTGGCTACACCTTC
>TRBD1|TRBJ2-7|NA|TRBV4-1
CATSSGDRGFYEQYF
TGCGCCACCAGCTCGGGGGACAGGGGGTTCTACGAGCAGTACTTC
>TRBD1|TRBJ2-3|NA|TRBV10-1
CASSDDRGDTQYF
TGCGCCAGCAGCGACGACAGGGGCGATACGCAGTATTTT
>NA|TRBJ2-7|NA|TRBV18
CASSPPTGYHLEQYF
TGTGCCAGCTCACCACCAACAGGATACCACCTCGAGCAGTACTTC
>TRBD1|TRBJ2-2|NA|TRBV5-1
CASSPDRAGELFF
TGCGCCAGCAGCCCGGACAGGGCCGGGGAGCTGTTTTTT
>NA|TRBJ1-5|few|TRBV19
CASSIGGSGQPQHF
TGTGCCAGTAGTATTGGGGGCAGTGGTCAGCCCCAGCATTTT
>NA|TRBJ1-2|once|TRBV13
CASSPRALYGYTF
TGTGCCAGCAGCCCCCGCGCCCTCTATGGCTACACCTTC
>NA|TRBJ2-1|NA|TRBV5-1
CASSLGGGVYNEQFF
TGCGCCAGCAGCTTGGGAGGGGGAGTCTACAATGAGCAGTTCTTC
>TRBD1|TRBJ2-7|NA|TRBV7-9
CASSRQGTYEQYF
TGTGCCAGCAGCAGACAGGGGACGTACGAGCAGTACTTC
>TRBD2|TRBJ2-1|NA|TRBV28
CASSFGTSLTEQFF
TGTGCCAGCAGTTTCGGGACTAGTTTAACTGAGCAGTTCTTC
>TRBD2|TRBJ2-7|few|TRBV4-1
CASSQPHTSGRKGEQYF
TGCGCCAGCAGCCAACCCCATACTAGCGGGAGGAAGGGCGAGCAGTACTTC
>TRBD1|TRBJ1-5|NA|TRBV19
CASSLPDREVGQPQHF
TGTGCCAGTAGTCTGCCGGACAGGGAGGTCGGGCAGCCCCAGCATTTT
>NA|TRBJ2-7|NA|TRBV6-4
CASSDGCGTAYEQYF
TGTGCCAGCAGTGACGGTTGCGGGACAGCCTACGAGCAGTACTTC
>TRBD1|TRBJ1-4|NA|TRBV28
CASSTSGQGATNEKLFF
TGTGCCAGCAGCACTAGTGGACAGGGGGCGACTAATGAAAAACTGTTTTTT
>TRBD1|TRBJ2-1|NA|TRBV15
CATSIGDSPVNEQFF
TGTGCCACCAGCATAGGGGACAGTCCGGTCAATGAGCAGTTCTTC
>NA|TRBJ2-5|NA|TRBV15
CATSRDRQETQYF
TGTGCCACCAGCAGGGACAGACAAGAGACCCAGTACTTC
>NA|TRBJ1-4|NA|TRBV18
CASSSNRAAERKLFF
TGTGCCAGCTCATCCAACAGGGCCGCTGAAAGAAAACTGTTTTTT
>NA|TRBJ2-3|NA|TRBV28
CASSDSGSTDTQYF
TGTGCCAGCAGTGACAGCGGGAGCACAGATACGCAGTATTTT
>TRBD1|TRBJ1-5|NA|TRBV28
CASGQEPNQPQHF
TGTGCCAGCGGACAGGAGCCAAATCAGCCCCAGCATTTT
>TRBD2|TRBJ2-3|NA|TRBV4-1
CASSQEGLAGRTDTQYF
TGCGCCAGCAGCCAAGAGGGGCTAGCGGGACGCACAGATACGCAGTATTTT
>NA|TRBJ2-4|NA|TRBV19
CATAGRAKNIQYF
TGTGCCACTGCAGGGAGGGCCAAAAACATTCAGTACTTC
>NA|TRBJ1-1|NA|TRBV6-4
CASSDQAGSTEAFF
TGTGCCAGCAGTGACCAGGCGGGGAGCACTGAAGCTTTCTTT
>TRBD2|TRBJ2-1|NA|TRBV7-2
CASSLNPGGSSYNEQFF
TGTGCCAGCAGCTTAAACCCTGGCGGGAGCTCCTACAATGAGCAGTTCTTC
>TRBD2|TRBJ2-1|few|TRBV5-1
CASSGGLAGGPRNEQFF
TGCGCCAGCAGCGGCGGACTAGCGGGAGGGCCCAGGAATGAGCAGTTCTTC